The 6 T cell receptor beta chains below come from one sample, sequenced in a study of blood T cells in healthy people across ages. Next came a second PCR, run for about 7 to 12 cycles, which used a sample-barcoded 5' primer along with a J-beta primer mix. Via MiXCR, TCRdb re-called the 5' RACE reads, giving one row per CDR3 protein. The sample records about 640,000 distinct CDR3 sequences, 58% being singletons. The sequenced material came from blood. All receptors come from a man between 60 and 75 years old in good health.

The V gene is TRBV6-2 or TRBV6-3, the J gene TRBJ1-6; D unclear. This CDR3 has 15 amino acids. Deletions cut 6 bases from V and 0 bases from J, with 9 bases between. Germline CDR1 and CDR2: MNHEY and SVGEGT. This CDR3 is CASRGLGSYNSPLHF. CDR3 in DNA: TGTGCCAGCAGGGGTTTGGGCTCCTATAATTCACCCCTCCACTTT.

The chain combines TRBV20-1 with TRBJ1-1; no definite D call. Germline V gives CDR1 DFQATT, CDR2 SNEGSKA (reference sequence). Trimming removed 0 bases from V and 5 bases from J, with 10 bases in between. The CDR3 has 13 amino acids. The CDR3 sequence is CSARERRRTEAFF. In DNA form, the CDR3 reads TGCAGTGCTAGAGAGAGACGCAGGACTGAAGCTTTCTTT.

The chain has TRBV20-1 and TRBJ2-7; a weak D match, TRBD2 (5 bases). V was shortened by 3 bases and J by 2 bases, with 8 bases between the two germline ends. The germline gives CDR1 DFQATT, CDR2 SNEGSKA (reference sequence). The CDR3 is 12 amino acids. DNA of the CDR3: TGCAGTGCTAGGGACTCGACCTACGAGCAGTACTTC. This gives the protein CSARDSTYEQYF.

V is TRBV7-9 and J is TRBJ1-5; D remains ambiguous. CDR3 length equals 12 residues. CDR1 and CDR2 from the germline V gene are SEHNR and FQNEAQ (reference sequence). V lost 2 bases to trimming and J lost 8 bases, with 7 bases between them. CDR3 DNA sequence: TGTGCCAGCAGCTTACTGATGGAGCCCCAGCATTTT. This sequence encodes CASSLLMEPQHF. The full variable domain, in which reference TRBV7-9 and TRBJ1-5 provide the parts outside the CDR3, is DTGVSQNPRHKITKRGQNVTFRCDPISEHNRLYWYRQTLGQGPEFLTYFQNEAQLEKSRLLSDRFSAERPKGSFSTLEIQRTEQGDSAMYLCASSLLMEPQHFGDGTRLSIL.

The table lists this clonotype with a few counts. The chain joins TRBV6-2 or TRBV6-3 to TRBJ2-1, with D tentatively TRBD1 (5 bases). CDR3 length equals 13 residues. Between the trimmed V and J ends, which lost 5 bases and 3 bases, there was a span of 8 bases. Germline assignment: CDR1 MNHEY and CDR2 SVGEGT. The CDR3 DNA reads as TGTGCCAGCAGTGTCGACAGCTACAATGAGCAGTTCTTC. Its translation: CASSVDSYNEQFF.

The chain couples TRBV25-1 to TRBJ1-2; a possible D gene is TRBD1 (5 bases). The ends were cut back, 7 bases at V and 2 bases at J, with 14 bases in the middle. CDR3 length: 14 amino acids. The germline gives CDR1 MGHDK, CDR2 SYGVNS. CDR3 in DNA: TGTGCCAGCATAGGGGCAGGGAGGAACTATGGCTACACCTTC. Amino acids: CASIGAGRNYGYTF.